The next 24 T cell receptor beta chains were all read from a single sample in a study of shared clonotypes between healthy human individuals. Clones were read by immunoSEQ multiplex PCR, and TCRdb kept only the in-frame ones, dropping some. This table holds 2.3 million or so clones, 85% to 95% found once. Input material: naive CD4+ T cells from PBMCs. The sample's subset: CD45RA+ positively selected. These receptors all stem from a young man in good health. Some clones in this sample may be carry-over from other donors' samples.

The sample holds one count of this clone. This chain connects TRBV5-4 to TRBJ2-1; no firm D call. V lost 2 bases and J lost 0, with 9 bases in between. CDR1 and CDR2 from the germline V gene are SGHNT and YYREEE (reference sequence). The CDR3 contains 15 residues. The CDR3 protein is CASSFLGASYNEQFF. The CDR3 DNA sequence: TGTGCCAGCAGCTTTCTCGGAGCCTCCTACAATGAGCAGTTCTTC.

This clone is a singleton in its sample. This chain connects TRBV6-7 to TRBJ1-2; D gene uncertain. TRBV6-7 belongs to the ORF category, with a function that is uncertain. Trimming stripped 0 bases from V and 8 bases from J, with 7 bases between. This CDR3 is 12 amino acids long. CDR3 sequence: CASSYSGWGYTF. The CDR3 DNA reads TGTGCCAGCAGTTACTCGGGATGGGGCTACACCTTC.

The rearrangement joins TRBV5-1 to TRBJ1-2, with D perhaps matching TRBD1 (6 bases). This CDR3 contains 16 residues. The V end was cut by 0 bases, the J end by 0 bases, with 12 bases between. Germline CDR1 SGHRS, CDR2 YFSETQ. CDR3 in DNA: TGCGCCAGCAGCTTGGGACAGGACACTACTAACTATGGCTACACCTTC. It specifies CASSLGQDTTNYGYTF.

Comments on this clone: The sample carries other DNA sequences with the same CDR3. V usage is TRBV5-1 and J usage is TRBJ2-7, with 7 bases aligning to TRBD1. The CDR3 has 15 amino acids. V was pared by 0 bases and J by 3 bases, with 6 bases of the junction left unmatched. CDR1 is SGHRS, CDR2 YFSETQ, per germline. Here the CDR3 DNA reads TGCGCCAGCAGCTTGGCCCTAGCAGGGGGCTACGAGCAGTACTTC. Its protein is CASSLALAGGYEQYF.

The chain carries TRBV11-2 and TRBJ2-5; 14 bases fit TRBD2. Germline V gives CDR1 SGHAT, CDR2 FQNNGV. The CDR3 runs 16 residues. V trimming: 5 bases; J trimming: 4 bases; junction bases outside the gene matches: 6. Here the CDR3 DNA reads TGTGCCAGCAGCCCCCTGGGACTAGCGGGAGTAGAGACCCAGTACTTC. It codes for CASSPLGLAGVETQYF.

This clone was counted once. V and J are TRBV7-2 and TRBJ2-2, with D maybe TRBD2 (6 bases). The V and J ends lost 3 bases and 4 bases respectively, with 12 bases between them. Looked up from germline, CDR1 is SGHTA and CDR2 is FQGNSA. The CDR3 runs 15 residues. The CDR3 spells CASSLGGIGTGELFF. CDR3 DNA: TGTGCCAGCAGCTTGGGCGGGATTGGCACCGGGGAGCTGTTTTTT.

V and J are TRBV10-3 and TRBJ1-2; no clear D gene. Germline loops: CDR1 ENHRY, CDR2 SYGVKD. Trimming shortened V by 7 bases and J by 6 bases, and 15 bases separated the two germline ends. The CDR3 runs 13 residues. The CDR3 DNA follows: TGTGCCATCACCCCCTCGGCTGGAAATGGCTACACCTTC. Translating gives CAITPSAGNGYTF.

The CDR3 here is CASKRQGFIHEQYF. CDR3 DNA: TGTGCCAGCAAAAGACAGGGGTTTATCCACGAGCAGTACTTC. The rearrangement joins TRBV6-5 to TRBJ2-7, with 8 bases lining up with TRBD1. The CDR3 runs 14 residues. V trimming: 7 bases; J trimming: 5 bases; junction bases outside the gene matches: 10. Germline CDR1 and CDR2: MNHEY and SVGAGI.

Concerning this clone itself: Other DNA variants within this sample encode the same CDR3. The rearrangement joins TRBV18 to TRBJ2-7, with a possible D match to TRBD1 (5 bases). Trimming removed 3 bases from V and 3 bases from J, with 15 bases in between. Per the germline V gene, CDR1 is KGHSH and CDR2 is LQKENI. This CDR3 spans 15 amino acids. The CDR3 loop reads CASSPGQGFSYEQYF. The CDR3 bases are TGTGCCAGCTCACCCGGCCAGGGCTTCAGCTACGAGCAGTACTTC.

With respect to this clone: Other DNA sequences in this specimen translate into the identical CDR3. The rearrangement joins TRBV29-1 to TRBJ2-3, with D maybe TRBD2 (6 bases). The CDR3 covers 14 residues. Deletions cut 3 bases from V and 0 bases from J, with 10 bases between. The germline V gene has CDR1 SQVTM and CDR2 ANQGSEA. The DNA for the CDR3 is TGCAGCGTTGAGGGAGGTCCCAGCACAGATACGCAGTATTTT. It codes for CSVEGGPSTDTQYF.

V usage is TRBV11-2 and J usage is TRBJ2-3, with 8 nucleotides matching TRBD1. Germline trimming cut 1 base from V and 2 bases from J; bases unmatched to any gene: 5. Per the germline V gene, CDR1 is SGHAT and CDR2 is FQNNGV. The CDR3 loop spans 16 amino acids. The CDR3 coding sequence is TGTGCCAGCAGCTTAGCAAGGACAGGGATCACAGATACGCAGTATTTT. It specifies CASSLARTGITDTQYF.

The V call is TRBV28, the J call TRBJ1-2; D remains unclear. The V gene's germline CDR1 is MDHEN and CDR2 SYDVKM. V was cut by 3 bases and J by 0 bases, with 11 bases left in between. The CDR3 contains 15 residues. The CDR3 is CASSFTRSANYGYTF. The CDR3 DNA reads TGTGCCAGCAGTTTCACCAGGTCAGCTAACTATGGCTACACCTTC.

The chain employs TRBV6-6 and TRBJ1-4; 8 bases map to TRBD1. Germline lookup yields CDR1 MNHNY and CDR2 SVGAGI (reference sequence). V was pared by 11 bases and J by 4 bases, with 3 bases of the junction left unmatched. The CDR3 is 12 residues long. CDR3 bases: TGTGCCGGACAGGGCAGTAATGAAAAACTGTTTTTT. Translation gives CAGQGSNEKLFF.

The chain carries TRBV6-6 and TRBJ1-5; no firm D call. This CDR3 comprises 11 residues. Germline V gene data show CDR1 as MNHNY and CDR2 as SVGAGI (reference sequence). V was trimmed by 6 bases and J by 7 bases, leaving 7 bases between them. In DNA form, the CDR3 reads TGTGCCAGCAGCCCTAACCAGCCCCAGCATTTT. Amino acids: CASSPNQPQHF.

The chain carries TRBV9 and TRBJ1-2, with D uncertain. The CDR3 totals 13 residues. The germline V gene has CDR1 SGDLS and CDR2 YYNGEE. V lost 0 bases and J lost 7, with 10 bases in between. Written as DNA, the CDR3 is TGTGCCAGCAGCGTAGGAGGGTTAGCTGGCTACACCTTC. Protein product: CASSVGGLAGYTF.

This rearrangement joins TRBV28 to TRBJ2-7, with TRBD2 matching 9 bases. V gave up 4 bases and J gave up 4 bases; unmatched junction bases: 8. CDR1 is MDHEN and CDR2 is SYDVKM in the germline V gene. This CDR3 has 15 amino acids. CDR3 sequence reads: CASSSPGLAGYEQYF. CDR3 nucleotides: TGTGCCAGCAGTTCTCCGGGACTAGCCGGATACGAGCAGTACTTC. Together with reference TRBV28 and TRBJ2-7, the CDR3 gives the full variable domain: DVKVTQSSRYLVKRTGEKVFLECVQDMDHENMFWYRQDPGLGLRLIYFSYDVKMKEKGDIPEGYSVSREKKERFSLILESASTNQTSMYLCASSSPGLAGYEQYFGPGTRLTVT.

The J gene is TRBJ2-1, the V gene TRBV7-2; TRBD2 aligns across 14 bases. Germline CDR1 reads SGHTA; CDR2 reads FQGNSA. The ends lost 5 bases at V and 6 bases at J; junction bases unmatched: 6. There are 16 residues in the CDR3. CDR3 nucleotide sequence: TGTGCCAGCAGCGCTAAAGGACTAGCGGGAGGCAATGAGCAGTTCTTC. This gives the protein CASSAKGLAGGNEQFF.

The J gene is TRBJ2-1, the V gene TRBV6-6, with 9 positions matching TRBD2. Trimming took 6 bases from V and 6 from J; bases not matched to a gene: 9. This CDR3 comprises 15 residues. Germline V gene sequence: CDR1 MNHNY, CDR2 SVGAGI (reference sequence). CDR3 sequence: CASSPAGGLGNEQFF. The CDR3 DNA reads TGTGCCAGCAGCCCCGCGGGAGGGCTCGGCAATGAGCAGTTCTTC.

For the CDR3, the DNA is TGTGCCAGCAGCTACGGGGCATCTCAGCCCCAGCATTTT. Amino acid sequence: CASSYGASQPQHF. The gene calls are TRBV2 and TRBJ1-5, with a tentative D call TRBD1 (5 bases). V shed 6 bases and J shed 6 bases, with 12 bases lying between them. The CDR3 extends over 13 amino acids. Germline CDR1 SNHLY, CDR2 FYNNEI.

The chain recombines TRBV27 with TRBJ2-5, with 10 bases aligning to TRBD1. CDR3 size: 15 residues. The J segment lost 5 bases and the V segment lost 5 bases, leaving 8 bases of the junction unmatched. Germline loops: CDR1 MNHEY, CDR2 SMNVEV (reference sequence). In nucleotides, the CDR3 is TGTGCCAGCAGTCCCCGGGACAGGGGAGGGGAGACCCAGTACTTC. As protein: CASSPRDRGGETQYF.

This chain links TRBV5-4 with TRBJ1-1; D gene uncertain. This CDR3 region has 17 residues. V lost 4 bases, J lost 1 base, and 20 bases lay in between. The V gene's germline CDR1 is SGHNT and CDR2 YYREEE (reference sequence). CDR3 protein: CASSRAPFENKNTEAFF. Here the CDR3 DNA reads TGTGCCAGCAGCCGAGCCCCTTTCGAAAATAAGAACACTGAAGCTTTCTTT.

The V call is TRBV29-1, the J call TRBJ2-7, with 8 positions matching TRBD2. CDR1 and CDR2 from the germline V gene are SQVTM and ANQGSEA. J gave up 0 bases and V 0 bases, and 7 bases lay outside the gene matches. The CDR3 extends over 16 amino acids. The CDR3 DNA reads as TGCAGCGTTGAAGATCGGGGGGGAAGGAGCTCCTACGAGCAGTACTTC. It specifies CSVEDRGGRSSYEQYF.

V usage is TRBV2 and J usage is TRBJ1-1; 9 bases map to TRBD1. CDR3 size: 14 residues. Germline V lookup: CDR1 SNHLY, CDR2 FYNNEI. The J segment lost 1 base and the V segment lost 7 bases, leaving 4 bases of the junction unmatched. CDR3 in amino acids: CASKVQGANTEAFF. CDR3 DNA sequence: TGTGCCAGCAAAGTACAGGGGGCGAACACTGAAGCTTTCTTT.

The chain joins TRBV5-1 to TRBJ2-2; D possibly matches TRBD1 or TRBD2 (5 bases each). The CDR3 is 16 residues long. Trimming removed 3 bases at V and 0 bases at J, with 12 bases between. From germline, CDR1 is SGHRS and CDR2 YFSETQ. CDR3 in amino acids: CASSSGLGANTGELFF. The CDR3 region has the DNA TGCGCCAGCAGCTCGGGGCTGGGAGCGAACACCGGGGAGCTGTTTTTT.